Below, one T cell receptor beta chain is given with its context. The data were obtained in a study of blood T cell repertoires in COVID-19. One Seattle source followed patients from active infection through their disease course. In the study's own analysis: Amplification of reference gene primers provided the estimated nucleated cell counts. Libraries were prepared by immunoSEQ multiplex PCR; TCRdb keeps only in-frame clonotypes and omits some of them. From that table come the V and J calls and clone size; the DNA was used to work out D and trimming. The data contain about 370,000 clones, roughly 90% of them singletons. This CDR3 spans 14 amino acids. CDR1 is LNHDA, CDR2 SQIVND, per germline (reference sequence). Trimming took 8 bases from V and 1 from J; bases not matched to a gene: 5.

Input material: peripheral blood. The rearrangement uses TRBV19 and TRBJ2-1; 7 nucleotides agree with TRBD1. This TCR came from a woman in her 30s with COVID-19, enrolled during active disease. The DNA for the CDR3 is TGTGCCAGTGCCCGGGACAGTTCCTACAATGAGCAGTTCTTC. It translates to CASARDSSYNEQFF. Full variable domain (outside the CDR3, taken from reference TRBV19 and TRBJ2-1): DGGITQSPKYLFRKEGQNVTLSCEQNLNHDAMYWYRQDPGQGLRLIYYSQIVNDFQKGDIAEGYSVSREKKESFPLTVTSAQKNPTAFYLCASARDSSYNEQFFGPGTRLTVL.